The 6 T cell receptor beta chains below come from one sample, sequenced in a study of T cells after yellow fever vaccination. TCRdb ran MiXCR on the 5' RACE reads and lists one entry per CDR3 protein. The sample yields almost 600,000 distinct CDR3 sequences, about 13% seen once. The sequencing used PBMCs, collected on the day of the yellow fever booster vaccination. The source is a man younger than 45 who received the YFV17D yellow fever vaccine.

This clonotype was seen a few times. The rearrangement uses TRBV6-5 and TRBJ2-5, with D tentatively TRBD1 (5 bases). The germline gives CDR1 MNHEY, CDR2 SVGAGI. V lost 2 bases to trimming and J lost 2 bases, with 6 bases between them. The CDR3 totals 13 residues. CDR3: CASSYDSQETQYF. Written as DNA, the CDR3 is TGTGCCAGCAGTTACGACAGTCAAGAGACCCAGTACTTC.

This clonotype was seen more than once but under ten times. This chain links TRBV25-1 with TRBJ2-5; D is perhaps TRBD1 (5 bases). The V end was cut by 3 bases, the J end by 2 bases, with 13 bases between. CDR3 length equals 15 residues. Germline CDR1 MGHDK, CDR2 SYGVNS. The CDR3 loop reads CASSDPGRAQETQYF. Written as DNA, the CDR3 is TGTGCCAGCAGTGACCCAGGCAGGGCGCAAGAGACCCAGTACTTC.

The table lists this clonotype with a few counts. V gene TRBV20-1 combines with J gene TRBJ1-1, with D unclear. The germline CDR1 and CDR2 sequences are DFQATT and SNEGSKA (reference sequence). CDR3 size: 14 residues. Trimming removed 2 bases at V and 6 bases at J, with 16 bases between. CDR3 DNA: TGCAGTGCTAGACCAGGTCGGCGGAGGGCTGAAGCTTTCTTT. Protein: CSARPGRRRAEAFF.

The CDR3 DNA is TGTGCCAGCAGCCAAGGGGGGCGGACTAGCGGGAGGGGAGAGCAGTTCTTC. This sequence encodes CASSQGGRTSGRGEQFF. The chain has TRBV3-1 and TRBJ2-1, with 15 bases identical to TRBD2. V lost 1 base, J lost 10 bases, and 8 bases stayed unmatched. The CDR3 is 17 residues long. CDR1 and CDR2 from the germline V gene are LGHDT and YNNKEL (reference sequence).

The rearrangement links TRBV7-7 to TRBJ2-2, with D maybe TRBD2 (6 bases). V dropped 1 base and J dropped 4 bases, with 16 bases sitting between them. CDR1 SSHAT and CDR2 FNYEAQ come from the germline V gene (reference sequence). The CDR3 is made up of 17 amino acids. The CDR3 bases are TGTGCCAGCAGCTTAGAGATGACTAGTCTGTCCACCGGGGAGCTGTTTTTT. It translates to CASSLEMTSLSTGELFF.

The DNA of the CDR3 is TGTGCCAGCAGCCAAGAACTAGTTTCCGGGGAGCTGTTTTTT. Its protein is CASSQELVSGELFF. This rearrangement joins TRBV4-2 to TRBJ2-2, with TRBD2 as a possible D gene (5 bases). From germline, CDR1 is LGHNA and CDR2 YNFKEQ. CDR3 size: 14 residues. Trimming stripped 0 bases from V and 6 bases from J, with 8 bases between.